This T cell receptor (beta chain) was identified during a study of CD8+CD57+ T cells in acquired aplastic anemia. Whole-study context: Across the sorted CD4+ and CD8+ cells, DNA amounts averaged about 3.1 ug. CD4+ cell libraries from healthy donors averaged approximately 9.8 million reads.

J gave up 0 bases and V 5 bases, and 6 bases lay outside the gene matches. This CDR3 comprises 16 residues. The germline CDR1 and CDR2 sequences are MGHRA and YSYEKL. This clonotype is a singleton in its sample. Its antigen is as yet unknown. Researchers used genomic DNA as the template to profile TCR beta VDJ and CDR3. One entry per CDR3 protein results from TCRdb running MiXCR on the reads. The sample contains about 130,000 distinct CDR3 sequences, about 48% of which appear only once. Study-wide results and caveats: CD8+ Simpson's diversity did not differ significantly between patients and controls.

This chain uses TRBV4-1 with TRBJ1-4; 7 nucleotides line up with TRBD1. Sequences were obtained from sorted CD4+, CD8+, or CD8+CD57+ T cells (not recorded which) from PBMCs. The sequence was obtained from a human donor in good health, serving as a control. The CDR3 DNA is TGCGCCAGCAGCTGGGGACAGACGTCAACTAATGAAAAACTGTTTTTT. Translated: CASSWGQTSTNEKLFF.